The clone carrying this T cell receptor (beta chain) was seen more than once but under ten times. These data are taken from a study of T-cell reconstitution after alpha-beta-depleted transplantation in children. Per germline, CDR1 ENHRY and CDR2 SYGVKD. With 10 bases removed from V and 5 bases from J, the gap between germline ends came to 15 bases. The CDR3 sequence is 12 residues long. Preparation of the TCRbeta library was carried out with unique molecular identifiers. TCRdb re-derived calls from the PCR reads in MiXCR, one entry per CDR3 protein. The profile shows about half a million distinct CDR3 sequences, around 13% of them singletons.

This TCR was sampled from a human donor who donated a stem cell graft to a child with combined immunodeficiency. Material: PBMCs from the stem cell graft donor, obtained from the stem cell graft. This sequence joins TRBV10-3 and TRBJ2-7; D gene uncertain. In DNA form, the CDR3 reads TGTGCCACCTCGGACCTGCAGGACGAGCAGTACTTC. Its protein product is CATSDLQDEQYF.